This T cell receptor (beta chain) derives from a study of monozygotic twins with inflammatory bowel disease. TCRdb re-called the 5' RACE reads and catalogs CDR3 proteins one per entry, DNA excluded. The sample totals tens of thousands of distinct CDR3 sequences. Germline V gene data show CDR1 as MNHEY and CDR2 as SMNVEV (reference sequence). The CDR3 spans 17 residues. The sample taken for sequencing was blood. The receptor comes from a human donor with ulcerative colitis or Crohn's disease, or a healthy co-twin of an affected twin (not recorded which). The chain is built from TRBV27 and TRBJ1-2; TCRdb selects TRBD1, and the lack of DNA leaves this call unchecked. The chain's CDR3 is CASSLSMARGLDYGYTF.